These 12 T cell receptor beta chains were sequenced from one sample in a study of T-cell reconstitution after alpha-beta-depleted transplantation in children. Unique molecular identifiers were built into the TCRbeta library. TCRdb analysed the PCR reads with MiXCR anew, one entry per CDR3 protein. The repertoire consists of hundreds of thousands of distinct CDR3 sequences, with 8% to 11% occurring once and the leading ten covering roughly 2%. The material was PBMCs, obtained before TCRalphabeta/CD19-depleted stem cell transplant. These TCRs come from a child aged 2 to 10 with inherited bone marrow failure, due to receive a stem cell transplant.

This clonotype appeared a few times. The chain recombines TRBV20-1 with TRBJ2-2; D not resolved. The CDR3 runs to 13 residues. V lost 5 bases and J lost 4, with 11 bases in between. In germline, CDR1 is DFQATT, CDR2 SNEGSKA (reference sequence). CDR3 in amino acids: CSADMDLTGELFF. The CDR3 nucleotides read TGCAGTGCTGACATGGACCTCACCGGGGAGCTGTTTTTT.

As to this clonotype: This may come from a read error, since a much larger clone is one base off. The DNA for the CDR3 is TGCGCCAGCAGCTCGACCCCGACAGGGGGAGGCAATCATCCCCAGCATTTT. The encoded protein is CASSSTPTGGGNHPQHF. The rearrangement links TRBV5-1 to TRBJ1-5; 9 bases are shared with TRBD1. The length of the CDR3 is 17 residues. Per the germline V gene, CDR1 is SGHRS and CDR2 is YFSETQ.

This clonotype appeared many times. The V gene is TRBV4-3, the J gene TRBJ2-7; no definite D call. CDR3 size: 14 residues. The V end lost 0 bases, the J end lost 7 bases, and 13 bases lay between the germline ends. Germline CDR1 reads LGHNA; CDR2 reads YSLEER. The CDR3 DNA sequence: TGCGCCAGCAGCCAAGATGCGGAAGAATTTGAGCAGTACTTC. Its translation is CASSQDAEEFEQYF.

There are many counts of this clonotype. This chain uses TRBV24-1 with TRBJ2-7; D perhaps matches TRBD1 (6 bases). In germline, CDR1 is KGHDR, CDR2 SFDVKD. Trimming took 4 bases from V and 6 from J, leaving 21 bases between them. The CDR3 has 16 amino acids. CDR3 sequence (DNA): TGTGCCACCAGTGACCCAGGTGGGGGCAGATCGGTCGAGCAGTACTTC. Translated, it gives CATSDPGGGRSVEQYF.

This clonotype was observed at least ten times. The gene calls are TRBV20-1 and TRBJ1-2, with TRBD1 identical over 7 bases. Germline-derived CDR1 and CDR2 are DFQATT and SNEGSKA (reference sequence). The CDR3 spans 12 residues. V dropped 6 bases and J dropped 4; count of bases not matched to a gene: 5. For the CDR3, the DNA is TGCAGTGCCCTGACAGGGAGCTATGGCTACACCTTC. It translates to CSALTGSYGYTF.

This clonotype was found a few times. The CDR3 reads CASSHQGLTNEKLFF. CDR3 in DNA: TGTGCCAGCAGCCACCAGGGGTTAACTAATGAAAAACTGTTTTTT. The chain carries TRBV6-1 and TRBJ1-4, with TRBD1 as a possible D gene (6 bases). Trimming took 6 bases from V and 1 from J, leaving 12 bases between them. The CDR3 runs to 15 residues. Germline CDR1 MNHNS, CDR2 SASEGT.

This clonotype was detected ten times or more. The J gene is TRBJ2-7, the V gene TRBV27, with D perhaps TRBD2 (6 bases). Between the trimmed V and J ends, which lost 5 bases and 4 bases, there was a span of 15 bases. The CDR3 has 14 amino acids. CDR1 and CDR2 from the germline V gene are MNHEY and SMNVEV (reference sequence). CDR3 residues: CASSLPGRQYEQYF. As DNA, the CDR3 is TGTGCCAGCAGTCTACCGGGGAGGCAGTACGAGCAGTACTTC.

This clonotype was counted a few times. The germline gene is not matched at one end of the junction; a read error may be the cause. J is TRBJ2-7 and V is TRBV11-2; 11 positions match TRBD2. The CDR3 sequence is 18 residues long. The germline V gene encodes CDR1 SGHAT and CDR2 FQNNGV. The CDR3 coding sequence is TGTGCCATCAGCATACGGTCGGCTAGCGGGAGGTCCCCCTACGAGCAGTACTTC. It yields the protein CAISIRSASGRSPYEQYF.

The chain combines TRBV5-4 with TRBJ2-5; tentative D call: TRBD1 (5 bases). Looked up from germline, CDR1 is SGHNT and CDR2 is YYREEE (reference sequence). The CDR3 runs 14 residues. Trimming cost V 0 bases and J 3 bases, with 9 bases left between them. The CDR3 is CASSLASREETQYF. The CDR3, as DNA: TGTGCCAGCAGCTTGGCCAGCAGGGAAGAGACCCAGTACTTC.

This clonotype was seen repeatedly, ten times or more. V gene TRBV12-3 or TRBV12-4 combines with J gene TRBJ1-6; 8 bases agree with TRBD1. The CDR3 is 17 residues long. Trimming at V came to 6 bases and at J to 11 bases, leaving 18 bases not matched to a gene. The CDR3 sequence is CASRGDRHARDYPPLHF. In nucleotides, the CDR3 is TGTGCCAGCAGAGGGGACAGGCACGCCCGGGATTATCCACCCCTCCACTTT.

This clonotype was seen ten or more times. It is unclear where the CDR3 begins or ends on the DNA, so no DNA is shown, and the CDR3 is as TCRdb lists it. This chain uses TRBV20-1 with TRBJ1-1. Per the germline V gene, CDR1 is DFQATT and CDR2 is SNEGSKA (reference sequence). The CDR3 length is 13 residues, termini included. CDR3 residues: CSARHFGNTEAFF.

This clonotype has more than one count but fewer than ten. The chain carries TRBV12-3 or TRBV12-4 and TRBJ2-2; 7 nucleotides agree with TRBD2. The CDR3 totals 15 residues. J lost 4 bases, V lost 3 bases, and 5 bases had no gene match. CDR3 coding DNA: TGTGCCAGCAGTTTTGGGAGGGAAGGCACCGGGGAGCTGTTTTTT. It is translated as CASSFGREGTGELFF.